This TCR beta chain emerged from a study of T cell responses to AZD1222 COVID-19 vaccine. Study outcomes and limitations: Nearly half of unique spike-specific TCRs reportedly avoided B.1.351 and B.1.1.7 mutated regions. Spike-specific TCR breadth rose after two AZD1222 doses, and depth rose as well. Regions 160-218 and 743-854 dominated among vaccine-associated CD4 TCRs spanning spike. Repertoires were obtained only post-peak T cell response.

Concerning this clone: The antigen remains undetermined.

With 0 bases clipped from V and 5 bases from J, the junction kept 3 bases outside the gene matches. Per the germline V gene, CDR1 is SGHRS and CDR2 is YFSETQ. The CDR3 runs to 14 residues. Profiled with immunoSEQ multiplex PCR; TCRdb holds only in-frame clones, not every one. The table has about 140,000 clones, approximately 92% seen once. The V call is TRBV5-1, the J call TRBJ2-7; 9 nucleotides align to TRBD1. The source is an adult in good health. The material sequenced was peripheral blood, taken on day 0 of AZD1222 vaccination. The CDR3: CASSLGTGANEQYF. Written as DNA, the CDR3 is TGCGCCAGCAGCTTGGGGACAGGGGCCAACGAGCAGTACTTC. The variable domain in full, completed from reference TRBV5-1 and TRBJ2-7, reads KAGVTQTPRYLIKTRGQQVTLSCSPISGHRSVSWYQQTPGQGLQFLFEYFSETQRNKGNFPGRFSGRQFSNSRSEMNVSTLELGDSALYLCASSLGTGANEQYFGPGTRLTVT.